The clone carrying this T cell receptor (beta chain) has only a few counts. The antigen remains undetermined. Following RNA extraction, reverse transcription yielded cDNA that acted as the sequencing template. Assay used: immunoSEQ multiplex PCR; TCRdb lists only in-frame clones, some missing. The table has some 110,000 clones, less than 75% seen once. This specimen comes from a study of CD8+ T cells in alopecia areata. Notes on the study in general: Many expanded lesional clones persisted in scalp and blood during tofacitinib treatment.

Treatment: oral pan-JAK inhibitor, 5-10 mg twice daily. Germline V gene data show CDR1 as SGHVS and CDR2 as FNYEAQ. The length of the CDR3 is 14 residues. The V gene lost 2 bases and the J gene lost 2 bases, with 10 bases spanning the gap. Sequenced material: CD8+ T cells sorted from blood, taken at week 4, from a patient treated with tofacitinib. The origin of this receptor is a human donor with alopecia areata. V and J are TRBV7-6 and TRBJ2-7; tentatively, D is TRBD1 or TRBD2 (5 bases each). This chain's CDR3 is CASSLRQGPYEQYF. As DNA, the CDR3 is TGTGCCAGCAGCTTACGGCAGGGACCCTACGAGCAGTACTTC.